The following is a T cell receptor (beta chain) sequence with its context. Autoimmune disease history or systemic immunosuppression disqualified patients. This sample was included in a study of OX40 agonist ivuxolimab in advanced cancers. In the study overall: Dose-escalation patients were diagnosed with hepatocellular carcinoma, melanoma, renal cell cancer or head and neck cancer.

The repertoire was sequenced with immunoSEQ multiplex PCR; TCRdb's copy has only in-frame clones and lacks some. This table holds around 90,000 clones, around 87% found once. CDR1 is SGHNT and CDR2 is YYREEE in the germline V gene (reference sequence). V lost 6 bases and J lost 8; bases outside the gene matches: 10. This CDR3 has 14 amino acids. This sequence originates from an adult with an advanced solid tumor such as melanoma, head and neck, liver or kidney cancer. The sequenced sample was CD4+ or CD8+ T cells sorted from blood, obtained in a trial of the OX40 agonist ivuxolimab. The chain uses TRBV5-4 and TRBJ2-1, with TRBD1 matching 8 bases. DNA for the CDR3: TGTGCCAGCAAATCACAGGGGGAATTGGATGAGCAGTTCTTC. Amino acid sequence: CASKSQGELDEQFF. Combining the CDR3 with reference TRBV5-4 and TRBJ2-1 gives the whole variable domain ETGVTQSPTHLIKTRGQQVTLRCSSQSGHNTVSWYQQALGQGPQFIFQYYREEENGRGNFPPRFSGLQFPNYSSELNVNALELDDSALYLCASKSQGELDEQFFGPGTRLTVL.